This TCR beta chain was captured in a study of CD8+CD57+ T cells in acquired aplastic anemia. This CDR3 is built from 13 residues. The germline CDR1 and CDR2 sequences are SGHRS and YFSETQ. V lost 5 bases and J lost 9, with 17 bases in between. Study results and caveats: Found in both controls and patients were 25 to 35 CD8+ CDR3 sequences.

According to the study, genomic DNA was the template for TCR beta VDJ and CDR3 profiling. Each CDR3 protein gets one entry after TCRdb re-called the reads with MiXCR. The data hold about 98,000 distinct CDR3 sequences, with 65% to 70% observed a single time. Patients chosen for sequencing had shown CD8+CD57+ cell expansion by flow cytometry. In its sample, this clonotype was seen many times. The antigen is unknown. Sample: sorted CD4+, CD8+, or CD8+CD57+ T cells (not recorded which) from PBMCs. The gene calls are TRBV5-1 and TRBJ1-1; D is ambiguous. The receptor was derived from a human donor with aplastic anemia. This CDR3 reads CASRAGQSIQAFF. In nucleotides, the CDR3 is TGCGCCAGCAGGGCGGGCCAATCTATTCAAGCTTTCTTT.